One and the same sample provided the 6 T cell receptor beta chains below, sequenced in a study of CD8 T cells in ankylosing spondylitis. One entry per CDR3 protein results from TCRdb running MiXCR on the 5' RACE reads. Of some 250,000 distinct CDR3 sequences in the sample, more than 20% were seen once. Sequencing was performed on blood, either unsorted or a sorted T cell fraction (not recorded which). The origin of the receptors is a male donor with ankylosing spondylitis or in good health (not recorded which).

This clonotype was detected only a few times. The chain joins TRBV18 to TRBJ2-3; no definite D call. CDR3 length: 14 residues. Germline V gene sequence: CDR1 KGHSH, CDR2 LQKENI. The germline V and J ends were trimmed by 3 bases and 6 bases, with 13 bases remaining between them. The CDR3 DNA follows: TGTGCCAGCTCACCCTTCACCGGATGGGATACGCAGTATTTT. Residues: CASSPFTGWDTQYF.

The gene calls are TRBV12-3 or TRBV12-4 and TRBJ2-2; either TRBD1 or TRBD2 may fit D (5 bases each). Trimming cost V 3 bases and J 4 bases, with 12 bases left between them. The CDR3 has 15 residues. The CDR3 loop reads CASSFWGSGTGELFF. The CDR3 DNA is TGTGCCAGCAGTTTTTGGGGGTCGGGCACCGGGGAGCTGTTTTTT.

This clonotype was recorded a few times. The chain carries TRBV7-2 and TRBJ2-2; no firm D call. The CDR3 sequence is 14 residues long. The ends were cut back, 5 bases at V and 5 bases at J, with 12 bases in the middle. In germline, CDR1 is SGHTA, CDR2 FQGNSA. CDR3 nucleotides: TGTGCCAGCAGCCTCCAATGGCAGACCGGGGAGCTGTTTTTT. This sequence encodes CASSLQWQTGELFF.

This clonotype occurred many times. The chain has TRBV29-1 and TRBJ1-2; possibly TRBD1 for D (5 bases). The length of the CDR3 is 12 residues. Trimming cost V 4 bases and J 4 bases, with 10 bases left between them. CDR1 and CDR2 from the germline V gene are SQVTM and ANQGSEA. The CDR3 loop is CSVGGVRYGYTF. CDR3 in DNA: TGCAGCGTTGGGGGGGTACGCTATGGCTACACCTTC.

This clonotype was detected only a few times. V and J are TRBV12-3 or TRBV12-4 and TRBJ2-7; 7 bases are shared with TRBD1. The CDR3 spans 14 residues. With 7 bases clipped from V and 9 bases from J, the junction kept 15 bases outside the gene matches. The CDR3 DNA reads as TGTGCCAGCACTCCCTCGGGACAGTCTACGAGGCAGTACTTC. Translating gives CASTPSGQSTRQYF.

This clonotype was counted many times. The chain employs TRBV10-2 and TRBJ2-2; unclear D gene. Between the trimmed V and J ends, which lost 6 bases and 5 bases, there was a span of 19 bases. Germline V lookup: CDR1 WSHSY, CDR2 SAAADI. This CDR3 is built from 16 residues. The CDR3 nucleotides read TGCGCCAGCAGCCGTCCCCTTGGGCAGGTAACCGGGGAGCTGTTTTTT. Translation: CASSRPLGQVTGELFF.